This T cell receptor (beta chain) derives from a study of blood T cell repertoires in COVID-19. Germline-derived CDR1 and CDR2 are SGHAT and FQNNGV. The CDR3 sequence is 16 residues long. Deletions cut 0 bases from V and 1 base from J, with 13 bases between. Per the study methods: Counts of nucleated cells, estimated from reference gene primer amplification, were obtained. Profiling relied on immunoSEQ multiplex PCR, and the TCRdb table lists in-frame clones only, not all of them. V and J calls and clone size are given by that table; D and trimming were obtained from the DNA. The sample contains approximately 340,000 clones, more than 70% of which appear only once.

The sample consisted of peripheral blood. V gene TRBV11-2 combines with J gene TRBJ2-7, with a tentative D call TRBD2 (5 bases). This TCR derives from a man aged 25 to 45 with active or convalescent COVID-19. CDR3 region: CASSLDLGSWSYEQYF. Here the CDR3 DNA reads TGTGCCAGCAGCTTAGATTTAGGGAGTTGGTCCTACGAGCAGTACTTC.